This T cell receptor (beta chain) comes out of a study of blood T cell repertoires in COVID-19. Sequencing was performed with immunoSEQ multiplex PCR; in TCRdb, only in-frame clones are kept and a portion is missing. The table has some 410,000 clones, 70% to 90% seen once. Per germline, CDR1 DFQATT and CDR2 SNEGSKA (reference sequence). The CDR3 is made up of 15 amino acids. The junction had 6 bases not matched to a gene; V was cut back by 3 bases and J by 2 bases. The participants were between about 18 and 95 years old and came from roughly 24 US areas. This clone was seen just once. The sample taken for sequencing was PBMCs or T cells enriched from blood (not recorded which). The source is a woman in her twenties or thirties with acute COVID-19. The chain employs TRBV20-1 and TRBJ2-3, with 9 bases that match TRBD2. Here the CDR3 DNA reads TGCAGTGCTAGTAAGCGGGGGGACCTCACAGATACGCAGTATTTT. Translating it yields CSASKRGDLTDTQYF.